This is a list of T cell receptor beta chains from one sample in a study of blood T cell repertoires in COVID-19. Libraries were prepared by immunoSEQ multiplex PCR; TCRdb keeps only in-frame clonotypes and omits some of them. The repertoire has roughly 130,000 clones, less than 90% of them found once; the top ten carry roughly 2.2%. Sequencing was performed on PBMCs or T cells enriched from blood (not recorded which). These receptors were taken from a woman between 45 and 60 years old who had recovered from COVID-19. Both conserved end residues are part of each CDR3. The D gene is left open where the match is weak. Only some rows state a clone size, as once, few, many or a class for expanded clones.

V: TRBV18; J: TRBJ2-1; size: NA; D: TRBD1; DNA: TGTGCCAGCACAGGGGGAAGCTCCTACAATGAGCAGTTCTTC; CDR3: CASTGGSSYNEQFF
V: TRBV6-4; J: TRBJ1-6; size: few; D: TRBD1; DNA: TGTGCCAGCAGTGACTCGAGGGGGCATAATTCACCCCTCCACTTT; CDR3: CASSDSRGHNSPLHF
V: TRBV6-2/TRBV6-3; J: TRBJ2-5; size: NA; D: TRBD2; DNA: TGTGCCAGCAGTTACTCCACTAGCGGGGGAGAGACCCAGTACTTC; CDR3: CASSYSTSGGETQYF
V: TRBV4-1; J: TRBJ1-2; size: NA; D: TRBD1; DNA: TGCGCCAGCAGCCCCCGGGACAGGGGTCCCGGCAACTATGGCTACACCTTC; CDR3: CASSPRDRGPGNYGYTF
V: TRBV9; J: TRBJ2-1; size: NA; D: TRBD2; DNA: TGTGCCAGCAGCGTAACCGGGGGGGCCTACAATGAGCAGTTCTTC; CDR3: CASSVTGGAYNEQFF
V: TRBV11-2; J: TRBJ2-1; size: NA; D: NA; DNA: TGTGCCAGCAGCTTACTATCAGGCTCCTACAATGAGCAGTTCTTC; CDR3: CASSLLSGSYNEQFF
V: TRBV11-2; J: TRBJ2-1; size: NA; D: TRBD1; DNA: TGTGCCAGCAGCTTCGGACAGGGTGTCTTCAATGAGCAGTTCTTC; CDR3: CASSFGQGVFNEQFF
V: TRBV6-5; J: TRBJ2-1; size: few; D: TRBD1; DNA: TGTGCCAGCAGAACGGACAGGGATTACAATGAGCAGTTCTTC; CDR3: CASRTDRDYNEQFF
V: TRBV6-5; J: TRBJ2-2; size: NA; D: NA; DNA: TGTGCCAGCAGAGCACAGGGTCCCGAAACCGGGGAGCTGTTTTTT; CDR3: CASRAQGPETGELFF
V: TRBV27; J: TRBJ2-3; size: NA; D: NA; DNA: TGTGCCAGCAGTTTACCCCGGCGGGGAGATACGCAGTATTTT; CDR3: CASSLPRRGDTQYF
V: TRBV10-3; J: TRBJ2-3; size: few; D: NA; DNA: TGTGCCACCTCCGAAACAGGGTTAGGGGCAGATACGCAGTATTTT; CDR3: CATSETGLGADTQYF
V: TRBV6-6; J: TRBJ2-7; size: NA; D: NA; DNA: TGTGCCAGCAGTCGCGACGGGGCAGGGGCCTACGAGCAGTACTTC; CDR3: CASSRDGAGAYEQYF
V: TRBV5-8; J: TRBJ2-5; size: NA; D: TRBD2; DNA: TGTGCCAGCAGCTTGAGGGTAGCGGGGGGACCAAGGGAGACCCAGTACTTC; CDR3: CASSLRVAGGPRETQYF
V: TRBV4-1; J: TRBJ2-2; size: NA; D: NA; DNA: TGCGCCAGCAGCCAAGCGGCGAACACCGGGGAGCTGTTTTTT; CDR3: CASSQAANTGELFF
V: TRBV7-2; J: TRBJ2-7; size: NA; D: TRBD1; DNA: TGTGCCAGCAGCTCCCGGACAGGGGGCGAGTACGAGCAGTACTTC; CDR3: CASSSRTGGEYEQYF
V: TRBV30; J: TRBJ1-6; size: NA; D: TRBD1; DNA: TGTGCCTGGGACGGACAGGTCGCAAATTCACCCCTCCACTTT; CDR3: CAWDGQVANSPLHF
V: TRBV18; J: TRBJ2-7; size: NA; D: NA; DNA: TGTGCCAGCTCCTCCGAGGGGGGGGGAGCCTACGAGCAGTACTTC; CDR3: CASSSEGGGAYEQYF